The clone carrying this T cell receptor beta chain was counted between two and nine times. Its antigen is still unknown. At one end, the junction sequence differs from germline, possibly due to a read error. Other DNA sequences of this sample code for an identical CDR3. This sample is drawn from a study of cytomegalovirus exposure and HLA in healthy donors. Study conclusions and caveats: With further analysis later on, most CMV-associated TCR beta chains appeared HLA-restricted.

The PCR ran on 60 Vbeta and 13 Jbeta primers. Data came from immunoSEQ multiplex PCR; TCRdb stores just in-frame clones and leaves some out. The sample yields a few hundred thousand clones, roughly 80% seen once. Germline V CDR1 and CDR2: SGHAT, FQNNGV. CDR3 length: 13 residues. The clonotype comes from a man aged 30 to 39 in good health and CMV-seronegative. The material sequenced was PBMCs. V and J are TRBV11-2 and TRBJ1-5; 7 bases align to TRBD1. CDR3 sequence (DNA): TGTGCCAGCAGCTTGGGCAGGGGACAGCCTCAGCATTTT. Translated, it gives CASSLGRGQPQHF.